The 28 T cell receptor beta chains below come from one sample, sequenced in a study of spatial heterogeneity in lung cancer. Stated time point: blood at routine non-recurrence follow-up after resection. From the 5' RACE reads, TCRdb called clonotypes with MiXCR, one entry per CDR3 protein. The sample has about 94,000 distinct CDR3 sequences; approximately 19% are singletons. Sequencing was performed on PBMCs, taken at follow-up. These TCRs come from a male donor with early-stage non-small cell lung cancer.

This clonotype was detected a few times. The V gene is TRBV7-2, the J gene TRBJ2-3, with TRBD2 matching 10 bases. The V gene end was trimmed by 3 bases and the J gene end by 2 bases; junction bases not matched to a gene: 5. CDR1 SGHTA and CDR2 FQGNSA come from the germline V gene. The CDR3 has 16 amino acids. This CDR3 reads CASSLIAGGPTDTQYF. CDR3 DNA sequence: TGTGCCAGCAGCTTGATAGCGGGGGGCCCCACAGATACGCAGTATTTT.

The CDR3 protein is CASRDGGRYEQYV. DNA of the CDR3: TGTGCCAGCAGGGACGGGGGGCGCTACGAGCAGTACGTC. J is TRBJ2-7 and V is TRBV6-2 or TRBV6-3; D may be TRBD2 (7 bases). V was clipped by 6 bases and J by 3 bases, with 12 bases between them. Germline CDR1 and CDR2: MNHEY and SVGEGT. CDR3 length equals 13 residues.

The chain carries TRBV7-9 and TRBJ2-7; D not resolved. This CDR3 contains 12 residues. V gave up 4 bases and J gave up 6 bases, with 10 bases separating them. From germline, CDR1 is SEHNR and CDR2 FQNEAQ (reference sequence). The CDR3 here is CASSSTSIEQYF. CDR3 nucleotides: TGTGCCAGCAGCTCCACTTCGATCGAGCAGTACTTC.

The gene calls are TRBV4-1 and TRBJ2-2; no clear D gene. V lost 3 bases to trimming and J lost 2 bases, with 7 bases between them. CDR3 size: 14 residues. Looked up from germline, CDR1 is MGHRA and CDR2 is YSYEKL. CDR3 nucleotides: TGCGCCAGCAGCCAGGGGATTAACACCGGGGAGCTGTTTTTT. It yields the protein CASSQGINTGELFF.

The gene calls are TRBV4-1 and TRBJ2-1; 8 bases align to TRBD1. CDR1 MGHRA and CDR2 YSYEKL come from the germline V gene. The trim removed 1 base at V and 3 bases at J, leaving 8 bases unmatched. The length of the CDR3 is 17 residues. The chain's CDR3 is CASSQVVRQGNYNEQFF. CDR3 in DNA: TGCGCCAGCAGCCAAGTTGTGAGACAGGGGAACTACAATGAGCAGTTCTTC.

This clonotype was recorded a few times. The chain carries TRBV12-3 or TRBV12-4 and TRBJ1-2; maybe TRBD1 (6 bases). CDR3 size: 15 residues. V was trimmed by 5 bases and J by 0 bases, leaving 13 bases between them. The CDR3 DNA sequence: TGTGCCAGCAGTGCCACAGGGATAGCTAACTATGGCTACACCTTC. Protein product: CASSATGIANYGYTF.

This clonotype was found a few times. This sequence joins TRBV6-1 and TRBJ1-2; unclear D gene. Trimming took 2 bases from V and 13 from J, leaving 11 bases between them. Germline V gene data show CDR1 as MNHNS and CDR2 as SASEGT. This CDR3 has 11 residues. The CDR3 DNA reads TGTGCCAGCAGTGAACTGCGCCGTTCCACCTTC. It encodes CASSELRRSTF.

The V gene is TRBV7-2, the J gene TRBJ1-1; 7 bases are a match to TRBD1. J gave up 1 base and V 8 bases, and 4 bases lay outside the gene matches. The CDR3 spans 13 residues. The V gene's germline CDR1 is SGHTA and CDR2 FQGNSA. The CDR3 nucleotides read TGTGCCAGCTCGGGACAGTGGAACACTGAAGCTTTCTTT. The encoded protein is CASSGQWNTEAFF.

The chain employs TRBV6-6 and TRBJ1-1, with 10 bases matching TRBD1. CDR1 and CDR2 from the germline V gene are MNHNY and SVGAGI (reference sequence). This CDR3 is built from 17 residues. V trimming: 5 bases; J trimming: 1 base; junction bases outside the gene matches: 10. CDR3 sequence (DNA): TGTGCCAGCAGTCAAGGACAGGGGGGCGTATGGAACACTGAAGCTTTCTTT. It yields the protein CASSQGQGGVWNTEAFF.

This clonotype was detected only a few times. This sequence joins TRBV19 and TRBJ2-1; D uncertain. Trimming took 0 bases from V and 0 from J, leaving 6 bases between them. This CDR3 spans 15 amino acids. CDR1 is LNHDA and CDR2 is SQIVND in the germline V gene (reference sequence). CDR3 DNA sequence: TGTGCCAGTAGTATAGATGGATACTCCTACAATGAGCAGTTCTTC. Amino acids: CASSIDGYSYNEQFF.

The V gene is TRBV7-9, the J gene TRBJ1-1; D may be TRBD1 (5 bases). The CDR3 is 15 residues long. Germline values: CDR1 SEHNR, CDR2 FQNEAQ (reference sequence). V dropped 8 bases and J dropped 0 bases, with 16 bases sitting between them. CDR3 loop: CASHKRGGLNTEAFF. CDR3 bases: TGTGCCAGCCACAAACGTGGGGGGTTGAACACTGAAGCTTTCTTT.

This clonotype was detected many times. The rearrangement uses TRBV24-1 and TRBJ2-7, with 8 positions matching TRBD2. This CDR3 contains 14 residues. CDR1 is KGHDR and CDR2 is SFDVKD in the germline V gene. The V and J ends lost 2 bases and 2 bases, in that order; junction bases with no gene match: 1. The CDR3 loop reads CATSDSGRAYEQYF. In DNA form, the CDR3 reads TGTGCCACCAGTGATTCCGGGAGGGCCTACGAGCAGTACTTC.

The CDR3, as DNA: TGTGCCAGCAGTTTCGTGACAGGTGGGGGCACAGATACGCAGTATTTT. It specifies CASSFVTGGGTDTQYF. This chain links TRBV12-3 or TRBV12-4 with TRBJ2-3, with D possibly matching TRBD1 (6 bases). V shed 3 bases and J shed 1 base, with 14 bases lying between them. The CDR3 covers 16 residues.

This clonotype was seen more than once but under ten times. CDR3 DNA: TGCAGTGCTGGGACTAGCGTGAATGAGCAGTTCTTC. Its translation is CSAGTSVNEQFF. The gene calls are TRBV20-1 and TRBJ2-1, with TRBD2 matching 10 bases. After removal of 5 bases from V and 7 bases from J, the junction contained 2 bases not matched to a gene. The germline V gene has CDR1 DFQATT and CDR2 SNEGSKA (reference sequence). The CDR3 contains 12 residues.

This clonotype was detected a few times. The chain has TRBV24-1 and TRBJ1-2, with unresolved D. The CDR3 extends over 14 amino acids. Germline V lookup: CDR1 KGHDR, CDR2 SFDVKD. Trimming pared 4 bases from V and 2 bases from J, leaving 10 bases between. For the CDR3, the DNA is TGTGCCACCAGTGAACTGGGCAGGAACTATGGCTACACCTTC. Translated: CATSELGRNYGYTF.

This clonotype was observed a few times. The gene calls are TRBV29-1 and TRBJ1-4; unclear D gene. The germline gives CDR1 SQVTM, CDR2 ANQGSEA. The CDR3 runs 14 residues. Trimming pared 4 bases from V and 7 bases from J, leaving 16 bases between. The CDR3 spells CSVVESGFGEKLFF. The CDR3 nucleotides are TGCAGCGTTGTTGAGAGTGGGTTCGGTGAAAAACTGTTTTTT.

This chain uses TRBV5-1 with TRBJ2-1, with D possibly TRBD2 on 6 matching bases. Germline values: CDR1 SGHRS, CDR2 YFSETQ. The CDR3 sequence is 13 residues long. Trimming stripped 1 base from V and 7 bases from J, with 9 bases between. DNA for the CDR3: TGCGCCAGCAGCTTGCGGCTAGCGAATGAGCAGTTCTTC. Its translation: CASSLRLANEQFF.

V usage is TRBV2 and J usage is TRBJ1-1; D not resolved. This CDR3 has 14 residues. Deletions cut 2 bases from V and 0 bases from J, with 7 bases between. Germline V lookup: CDR1 SNHLY, CDR2 FYNNEI. The CDR3 protein is CASSERPLNTEAFF. The CDR3 nucleotides read TGTGCCAGCAGTGAACGGCCGCTGAACACTGAAGCTTTCTTT.

This clonotype turned up a few times. The J gene is TRBJ1-5, the V gene TRBV7-8, with a tentative D call TRBD1 (5 bases). V shed 3 bases and J shed 12 bases, with 18 bases lying between them. This CDR3 has 14 residues. CDR1 is SGHVS and CDR2 is FQNEAQ in the germline V gene. CDR3 protein: CASSLTEFSMLQHF. CDR3 nucleotide sequence: TGTGCCAGCAGCTTGACAGAGTTTTCTATGCTCCAGCATTTT.

Many counts were recorded for this clonotype. The V gene is TRBV11-2, the J gene TRBJ2-1; TRBD1 matches 8 bases. Trimming took 1 base from V and 6 from J; bases not matched to a gene: 8. The CDR3 contains 16 residues. The germline V gene has CDR1 SGHAT and CDR2 FQNNGV. The DNA for the CDR3 is TGTGCCAGCAGCTTAGCCCGGGACAGGATCACCAATGAGCAGTTCTTC. Protein sequence: CASSLARDRITNEQFF.

In this sample, this clonotype turned up many times. The chain has TRBV3-1 and TRBJ2-1, with unresolved D. The CDR3 totals 15 residues. V lost 1 base and J 5 bases, leaving 12 bases between the germline ends. Germline lookup yields CDR1 LGHDT and CDR2 YNNKEL (reference sequence). The CDR3 DNA reads as TGTGCCAGCAGCCAAGGTTCAGAAGCTAACAATGAGCAGTTCTTC. It codes for CASSQGSEANNEQFF.

This clonotype was picked up a small number of times. This chain links TRBV7-2 with TRBJ1-5; D possibly corresponds to TRBD1 (6 bases). The CDR3 covers 15 residues. The V gene's germline CDR1 is SGHTA and CDR2 FQGNSA. Trimming removed 5 bases at V and 0 bases at J, with 11 bases between. For the CDR3, the DNA is TGTGCCAGCAGCCCTGGACAGTCTAGCAATCAGCCCCAGCATTTT. Amino acids: CASSPGQSSNQPQHF.

As for this clonotype: An end of the junction differs from the germline gene, which may be a read error. The rearrangement joins TRBV5-6 to TRBJ1-5; the D is unclear. CDR1 is SGHDT, CDR2 YYEEEE, per germline. CDR3 length: 15 amino acids. The CDR3 region has the DNA TGTGCCAGCAGCTACTTTGACAATAGCAATCAGCCCCAACATTTT. Protein product: CASSYFDNSNQPQHF. Full variable domain (outside the CDR3, taken from reference TRBV5-6 and TRBJ1-5): DAGVTQSPTHLIKTRGQQVTLRCSPKSGHDTVSWYQQALGQGPQFIFQYYEEEERQRGNFPDRFSGHQFPNYSSELNVNALLLGDSALYLCASSYFDNSNQPQHFGDGTRLSIL.

This rearrangement joins TRBV7-2 to TRBJ2-5; D gene uncertain. CDR1 SGHTA and CDR2 FQGNSA come from the germline V gene. The CDR3 extends over 11 amino acids. The V end was cut by 6 bases, the J end by 7 bases, with 9 bases between. The CDR3, as DNA: TGTGCCAGCAGTCAAGAAGGGACCCAGTACTTC. This codes for CASSQEGTQYF.

This clonotype has a handful of counts. The genes are TRBV7-2 and TRBJ2-7; TRBD2 might be the D (6 bases). CDR1 is SGHTA, CDR2 FQGNSA, per germline. Trimming removed 1 base at V and 5 bases at J, with 9 bases between. The CDR3 totals 13 residues. The CDR3 nucleotides are TGTGCCAGCAGCTTAGAGCGGGCGGACGAGCAGTACGTC. Translating it yields CASSLERADEQYV.

Notes on this clonotype: This may stem from a read error, because a much larger clone lies one nucleotide away. The CDR3 loop reads CAISGLVGPVGVQFF. The CDR3 DNA reads as TGTGCCATCAGTGGACTAGTGGGCCCCGTGGGGGTGCAGTTCTTC. The chain uses TRBV10-3 and TRBJ2-1, with D perhaps matching TRBD2 (6 bases). Per germline, CDR1 ENHRY and CDR2 SYGVKD. The CDR3 has 15 amino acids. Trimming stripped 4 bases from V and 12 bases from J, with 22 bases between.

There are many counts of this clonotype. This sequence joins TRBV11-2 and TRBJ2-5, with D unclear. This CDR3 is built from 12 residues. V was cut by 5 bases and J by 7 bases, with 11 bases left in between. Germline V gene data show CDR1 as SGHAT and CDR2 as FQNNGV. The CDR3 DNA follows: TGTGCCAGCAGCCAGCCCCACACGACCCAGTACTTC. Protein sequence: CASSQPHTTQYF.

This clonotype was observed a handful of times. The gene calls are TRBV2 and TRBJ2-3, with D perhaps assigned TRBD1 or TRBD2 (5 bases each). From germline, CDR1 is SNHLY and CDR2 FYNNEI. V lost 6 bases, J lost 4 bases, and 17 bases lay in between. This CDR3 has 15 residues. CDR3 sequence reads: CASRGTSGSADTQYF. In DNA, the CDR3 is TGTGCCAGCAGGGGGACGAGCGGTAGTGCAGATACGCAGTATTTT.